The entry below describes one T cell receptor (beta chain). The antigen remains unidentified. This specimen comes from a study of CD8 T cells in ankylosing spondylitis. Looked up from germline, CDR1 is MDHEN and CDR2 is SYDVKM. This CDR3 comprises 12 residues. Deletions cut 5 bases from V and 5 bases from J, with 10 bases between. TCRdb fed the 5' RACE reads into MiXCR, producing one record per CDR3 protein. The profile covers 220,000 or so distinct CDR3 sequences, with about 16% appearing a single time and roughly 43% taken by the ten largest. Whole-study findings and limits: Reportedly, significant enrichment of disease-linked clones occurred in matched ankylosing spondylitis synovial fluid. Seemingly distinctive of ankylosing spondylitis blood was a TCR beta motif formed by eight highly homologous variants.

This clonotype originated in a male donor with ankylosing spondylitis. Source material: blood, either unsorted or a sorted T cell fraction (not recorded which). V gene TRBV28 combines with J gene TRBJ2-7; D is possibly TRBD1 or TRBD2 (5 bases each). The CDR3 region is CASSPRDHEQYF. For the CDR3, the DNA is TGTGCCAGCAGTCCCCGGGACCACGAGCAGTACTTC. Filled out from reference TRBV28 and TRBJ2-7, the complete variable domain reads DVKVTQSSRYLVKRTGEKVFLECVQDMDHENMFWYRQDPGLGLRLIYFSYDVKMKEKGDIPEGYSVSREKKERFSLILESASTNQTSMYLCASSPRDHEQYFGPGTRLTVT.